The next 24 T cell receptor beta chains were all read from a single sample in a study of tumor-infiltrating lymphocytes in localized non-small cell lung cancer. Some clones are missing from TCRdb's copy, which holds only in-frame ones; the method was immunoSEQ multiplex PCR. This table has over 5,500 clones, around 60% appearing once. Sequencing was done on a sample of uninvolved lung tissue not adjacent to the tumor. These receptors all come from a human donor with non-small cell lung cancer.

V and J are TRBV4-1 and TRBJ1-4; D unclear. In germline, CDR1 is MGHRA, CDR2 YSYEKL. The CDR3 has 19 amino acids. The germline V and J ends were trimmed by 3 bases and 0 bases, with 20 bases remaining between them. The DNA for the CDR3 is TGCGCCAGCAGCCAGTACCCGATGGCGCTGATTGCAACTAATGAAAAACTGTTTTTT. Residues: CASSQYPMALIATNEKLFF.

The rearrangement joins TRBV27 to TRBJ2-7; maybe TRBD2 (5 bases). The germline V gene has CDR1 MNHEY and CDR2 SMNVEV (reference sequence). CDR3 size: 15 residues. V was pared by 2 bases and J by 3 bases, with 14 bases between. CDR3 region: CASSLTLGLNYEQYF. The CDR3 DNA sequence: TGTGCCAGCAGTTTAACCCTCGGACTCAACTACGAGCAGTACTTC.

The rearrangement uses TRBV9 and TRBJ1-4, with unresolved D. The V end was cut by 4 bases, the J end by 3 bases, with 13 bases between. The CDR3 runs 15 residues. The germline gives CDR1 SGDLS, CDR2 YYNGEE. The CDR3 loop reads CASSPARVANEKLFF. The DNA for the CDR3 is TGTGCCAGCAGCCCGGCGAGAGTGGCTAATGAAAAACTGTTTTTT. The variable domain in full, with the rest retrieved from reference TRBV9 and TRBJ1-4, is DSGVTQTPKHLITATGQRVTLRCSPRSGDLSVYWYQQSLDQGLQFLIQYYNGEERAKGNILERFSAQQFPDLHSELNLSSLELGDSALYFCASSPARVANEKLFFGSGTQLSVL.

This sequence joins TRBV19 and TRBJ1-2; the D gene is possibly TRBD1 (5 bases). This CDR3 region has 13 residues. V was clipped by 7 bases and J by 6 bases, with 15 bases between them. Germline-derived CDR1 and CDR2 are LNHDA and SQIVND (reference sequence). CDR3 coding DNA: TGTGCCAGTACCCCCCGGGGGATACATGGCTACACCTTC. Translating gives CASTPRGIHGYTF.

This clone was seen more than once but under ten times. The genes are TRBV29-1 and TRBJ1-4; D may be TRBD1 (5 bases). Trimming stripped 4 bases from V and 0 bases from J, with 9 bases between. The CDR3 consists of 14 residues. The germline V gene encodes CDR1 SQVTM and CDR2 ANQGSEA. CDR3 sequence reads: CSVGPGATNEKLFF. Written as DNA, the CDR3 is TGCAGCGTTGGTCCGGGGGCAACTAATGAAAAACTGTTTTTT.

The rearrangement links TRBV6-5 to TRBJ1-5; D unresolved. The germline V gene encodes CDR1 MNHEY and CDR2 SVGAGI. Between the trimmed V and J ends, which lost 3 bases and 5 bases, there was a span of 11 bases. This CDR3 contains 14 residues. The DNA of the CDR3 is TGTGCCAGCAGTTATTATGCGCGGTATCAGCCCCAGCATTTT. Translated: CASSYYARYQPQHF.

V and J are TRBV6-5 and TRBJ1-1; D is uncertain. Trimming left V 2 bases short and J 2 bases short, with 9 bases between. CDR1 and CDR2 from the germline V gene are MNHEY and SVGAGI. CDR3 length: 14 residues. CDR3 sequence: CASSYGRANTEAFF. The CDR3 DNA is TGTGCCAGCAGTTACGGGAGGGCTAACACTGAAGCTTTCTTT.

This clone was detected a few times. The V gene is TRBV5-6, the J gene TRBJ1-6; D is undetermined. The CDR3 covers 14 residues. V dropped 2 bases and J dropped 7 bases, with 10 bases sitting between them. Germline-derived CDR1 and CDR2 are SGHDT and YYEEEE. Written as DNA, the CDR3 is TGTGCCAGCAGCTTATGGGTACGGAATTCACCCCTCCACTTT. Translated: CASSLWVRNSPLHF.

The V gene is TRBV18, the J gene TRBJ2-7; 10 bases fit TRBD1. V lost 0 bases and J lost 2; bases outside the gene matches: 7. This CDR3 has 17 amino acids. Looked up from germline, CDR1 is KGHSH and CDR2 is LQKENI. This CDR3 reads CASSPPLGQGSTYEQYF. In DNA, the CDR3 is TGTGCCAGCTCACCACCTTTGGGACAGGGGTCTACCTACGAGCAGTACTTC.

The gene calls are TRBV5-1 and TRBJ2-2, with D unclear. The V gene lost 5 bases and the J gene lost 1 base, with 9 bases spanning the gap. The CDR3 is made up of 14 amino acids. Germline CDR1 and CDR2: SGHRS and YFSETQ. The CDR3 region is CASRKAMNTGELFF. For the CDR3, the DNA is TGCGCCAGCAGGAAGGCAATGAACACCGGGGAGCTGTTTTTT. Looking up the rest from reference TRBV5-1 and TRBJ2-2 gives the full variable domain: KAGVTQTPRYLIKTRGQQVTLSCSPISGHRSVSWYQQTPGQGLQFLFEYFSETQRNKGNFPGRFSGRQFSNSRSEMNVSTLELGDSALYLCASRKAMNTGELFFGEGSRLTVL.

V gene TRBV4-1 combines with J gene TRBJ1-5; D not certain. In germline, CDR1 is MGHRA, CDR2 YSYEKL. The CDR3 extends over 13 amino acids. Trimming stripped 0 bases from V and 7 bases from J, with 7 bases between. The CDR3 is CASSQDKGQPQHF. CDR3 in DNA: TGCGCCAGCAGCCAAGATAAAGGCCAGCCCCAGCATTTT.

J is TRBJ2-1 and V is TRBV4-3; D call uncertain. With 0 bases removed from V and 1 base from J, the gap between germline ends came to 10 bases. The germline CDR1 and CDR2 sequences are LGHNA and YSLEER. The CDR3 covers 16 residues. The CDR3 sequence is CASSQDNTVSYNEQFF. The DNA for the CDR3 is TGCGCCAGCAGCCAAGATAACACTGTTTCCTACAATGAGCAGTTCTTC.

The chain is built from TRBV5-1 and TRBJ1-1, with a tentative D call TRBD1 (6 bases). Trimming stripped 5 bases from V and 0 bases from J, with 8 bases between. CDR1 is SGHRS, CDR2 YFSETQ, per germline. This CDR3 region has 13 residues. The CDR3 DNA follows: TGCGCCAGCAGGGGGACACTGAACACTGAAGCTTTCTTT. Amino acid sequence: CASRGTLNTEAFF.

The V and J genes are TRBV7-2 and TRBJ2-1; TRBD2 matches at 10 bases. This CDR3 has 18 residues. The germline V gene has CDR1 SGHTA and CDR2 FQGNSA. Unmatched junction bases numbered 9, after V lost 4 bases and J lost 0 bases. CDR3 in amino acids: CASSYPRAGGLSYNEQFF. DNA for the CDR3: TGTGCCAGCAGCTACCCTAGAGCGGGGGGGCTCTCCTACAATGAGCAGTTCTTC.

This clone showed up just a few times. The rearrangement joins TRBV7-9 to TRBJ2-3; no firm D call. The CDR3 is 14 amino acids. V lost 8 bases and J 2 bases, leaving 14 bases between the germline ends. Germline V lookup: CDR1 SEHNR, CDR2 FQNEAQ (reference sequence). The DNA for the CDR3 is TGTGCCAGCGAGGCTTCAGGAAACACAGATACGCAGTATTTT. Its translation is CASEASGNTDTQYF.

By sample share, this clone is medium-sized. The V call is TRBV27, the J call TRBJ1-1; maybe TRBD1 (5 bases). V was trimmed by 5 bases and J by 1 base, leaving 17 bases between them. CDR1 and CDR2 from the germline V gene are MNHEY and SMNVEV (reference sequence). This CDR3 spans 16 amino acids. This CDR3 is CASSPPGGYRNTEAFF. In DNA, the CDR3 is TGTGCCAGCAGTCCCCCGGGGGGGTACAGGAACACTGAAGCTTTCTTT.

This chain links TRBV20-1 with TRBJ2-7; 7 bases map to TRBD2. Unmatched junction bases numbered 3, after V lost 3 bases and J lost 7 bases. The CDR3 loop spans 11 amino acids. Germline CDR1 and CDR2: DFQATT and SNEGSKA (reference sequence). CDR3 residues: CSASLGLEQYF. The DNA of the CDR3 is TGCAGTGCTAGTCTGGGACTAGAGCAGTACTTC.

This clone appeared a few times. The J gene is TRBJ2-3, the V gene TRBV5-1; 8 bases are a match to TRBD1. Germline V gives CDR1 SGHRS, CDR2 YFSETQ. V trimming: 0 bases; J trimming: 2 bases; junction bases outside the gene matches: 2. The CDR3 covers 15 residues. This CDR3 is CASSLGTGHTDTQYF. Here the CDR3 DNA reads TGCGCCAGCAGCTTGGGGACAGGGCACACAGATACGCAGTATTTT.

The CDR3 loop is CASSLMGRGDEQYF. Written as DNA, the CDR3 is TGTGCCAGCAGCTTAATGGGGCGGGGGGACGAGCAGTACTTC. The rearrangement uses TRBV7-6 and TRBJ2-7; TRBD2 aligns across 8 bases. With 2 bases clipped from V and 5 bases from J, the junction kept 5 bases outside the gene matches. CDR1 and CDR2 from the germline V gene are SGHVS and FNYEAQ. The CDR3 runs 14 residues. Supplemented by reference TRBV7-6 and TRBJ2-7, the full variable domain reads GAGVSQSPRYKVTKRGQDVALRCDPISGHVSLYWYRQALGQGPEFLTYFNYEAQQDKSGLPNDRFSAERPEGSISTLTIQRTEQRDSAMYRCASSLMGRGDEQYFGPGTRLTVT.

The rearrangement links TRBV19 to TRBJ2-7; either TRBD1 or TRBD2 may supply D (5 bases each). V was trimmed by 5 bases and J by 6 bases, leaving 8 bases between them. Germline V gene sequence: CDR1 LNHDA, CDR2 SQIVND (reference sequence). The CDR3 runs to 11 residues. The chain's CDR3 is CASSQGAEQYF. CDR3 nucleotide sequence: TGTGCCAGTAGTCAGGGAGCCGAGCAGTACTTC.

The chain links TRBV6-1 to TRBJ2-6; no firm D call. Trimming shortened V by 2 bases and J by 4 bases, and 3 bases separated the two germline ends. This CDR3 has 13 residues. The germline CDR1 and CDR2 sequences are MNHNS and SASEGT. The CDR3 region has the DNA TGTGCCAGCAGTGAACCCGGGGCCAACGTCCTGACTTTC. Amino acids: CASSEPGANVLTF.

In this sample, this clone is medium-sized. CDR3 residues: CASSLGRDNQPQHF. The CDR3, as DNA: TGCGCCAGCAGCTTGGGACGGGACAATCAGCCCCAGCATTTT. The genes are TRBV5-1 and TRBJ1-5; D call uncertain. CDR3 length: 14 residues. Germline V gene sequence: CDR1 SGHRS, CDR2 YFSETQ. With 0 bases removed from V and 3 bases from J, the gap between germline ends came to 7 bases.

CDR3 coding DNA: TGCAGCGTTCAAGTAGCTAGGGGGGTGAACACCGGGGAGCTGTTTTTT. It encodes CSVQVARGVNTGELFF. V usage is TRBV29-1 and J usage is TRBJ2-2; D is possibly TRBD1 or TRBD2 (6 bases each). This CDR3 region has 16 residues. V gave up 5 bases and J gave up 1 base, with 17 bases separating them. In germline, CDR1 is SQVTM, CDR2 ANQGSEA.

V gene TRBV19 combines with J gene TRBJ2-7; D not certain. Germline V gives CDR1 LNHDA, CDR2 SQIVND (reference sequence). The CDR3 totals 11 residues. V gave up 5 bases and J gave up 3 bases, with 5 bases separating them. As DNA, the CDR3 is TGTGCCAGTAGTCCATTCTACGAGCAGTACTTC. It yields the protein CASSPFYEQYF.